The rows below give T cell receptor beta chains drawn from one sample of a study of cytomegalovirus exposure and HLA in healthy donors. Clones were read by immunoSEQ multiplex PCR, and TCRdb kept only the in-frame ones, dropping some. The sample lists about 300,000 clones; 80% to 90% were seen once. Sequencing was carried out using PBMCs. Receptors were obtained from a man between 35 and 55 years old in good health and CMV-seropositive. The CDR3 runs from the conserved cysteine through the conserved F or W. Fields, in order: clone size, V gene, D gene, J gene, CDR3 protein, CDR3 DNA. D genes are given only for firm matches. Part of the rows lack a size; the others show once, few, many or a class for expanded clones.

size: .
V: TRBV10-3
D: .
J: TRBJ2-7
CDR3: CAISESAGSYEQYF
DNA: TGTGCCATCAGTGAGTCGGCAGGTTCCTACGAGCAGTACTTC

size: .
V: TRBV7-3
D: .
J: TRBJ2-2
CDR3: CASSPQAVGELFF
DNA: TGTGCCAGCAGCCCACAGGCGGTCGGGGAGCTGTTTTTT

size: .
V: TRBV27
D: .
J: TRBJ2-3
CDR3: CASRVDYITDTQYF
DNA: TGTGCCAGCAGGGTGGACTACATCACAGATACGCAGTATTTT

size: once
V: TRBV7-9
D: TRBD1
J: TRBJ1-4
CDR3: CASSDRDNEKLFF
DNA: TGTGCCAGCAGCGACAGGGATAATGAAAAACTGTTTTTT

size: .
V: TRBV18
D: .
J: TRBJ2-2
CDR3: CASSPRTGELFF
DNA: TGTGCCAGCTCCCCCAGAACCGGGGAGCTGTTTTTT

size: .
V: TRBV10-3
D: TRBD2
J: TRBJ2-7
CDR3: CAISPGTGRTSGNHEQYF
DNA: TGTGCCATCAGCCCCGGGACAGGACGGACTAGCGGGAATCACGAGCAGTACTTC

size: .
V: TRBV9
D: TRBD2
J: TRBJ2-2
CDR3: CASSKRGTSGIPGELFF
DNA: TGTGCCAGCAGCAAGCGCGGGACTAGCGGGATCCCCGGGGAGCTGTTTTTT

size: .
V: TRBV7-9
D: TRBD2
J: TRBJ2-7
CDR3: CASSSRTSARYEQYF
DNA: TGTGCCAGCAGCTCCCGGACTAGCGCTCGCTACGAGCAGTACTTC

size: once
V: TRBV19
D: .
J: TRBJ2-7
CDR3: CASSIERGATYEQYF
DNA: TGTGCCAGTAGTATTGAGCGAGGAGCTACCTACGAGCAGTACTTC

size: .
V: TRBV14
D: .
J: TRBJ2-3
CDR3: CASSPRGTDTQYF
DNA: TGTGCCAGCAGCCCCCGGGGCACAGATACGCAGTATTTT

size: once
V: TRBV7-2
D: TRBD1
J: TRBJ2-1
CDR3: CASRTTGVGEQFF
DNA: TGTGCCAGCAGAACAACAGGGGTGGGTGAGCAGTTCTTC

size: .
V: TRBV6-5
D: TRBD1
J: TRBJ1-5
CDR3: CASRSGQGGSSQHF
DNA: TGTGCCAGCAGGTCGGGACAGGGGGGGTCGTCCCAGCATTTT

size: .
V: TRBV7-6
D: .
J: TRBJ1-1
CDR3: CASSSPLAKQGSTEAFF
DNA: TGTGCCAGCAGCTCGCCCCTGGCGAAACAGGGAAGCACTGAAGCTTTCTTT

size: .
V: TRBV10-1
D: .
J: TRBJ2-2
CDR3: CASSPGGVGTGELFF
DNA: TGCGCCAGCAGCCCGGGGGGCGTTGGCACCGGGGAGCTGTTTTTT

size: .
V: TRBV7-3
D: TRBD2
J: TRBJ2-5
CDR3: CAGSPRLAGEETQYF
DNA: TGTGCCGGCAGCCCCCGTCTAGCGGGAGAGGAGACCCAGTACTTC

size: .
V: TRBV10-2
D: TRBD2
J: TRBJ2-1
CDR3: CASSEELAGDEQFF
DNA: TGCGCCAGCAGTGAGGAGCTAGCGGGAGATGAGCAGTTCTTC

size: .
V: TRBV25-1
D: .
J: TRBJ1-2
CDR3: CASSTVRGGGYTF
DNA: TGTGCCAGCAGTACTGTGAGGGGGGGTGGCTACACCTTC

size: .
V: TRBV15
D: TRBD2
J: TRBJ2-1
CDR3: CATSSRIAGGPFEQFF
DNA: TGTGCCACCAGCTCCAGAATAGCGGGAGGGCCTTTTGAGCAGTTCTTC

size: .
V: TRBV7-3
D: .
J: TRBJ2-3
CDR3: CASSSTGIGTDTQYF
DNA: TGTGCCAGCAGCTCGACTGGCATTGGCACAGATACGCAGTATTTT

size: .
V: TRBV28
D: TRBD1
J: TRBJ1-1
CDR3: CASSASGTVGVNTEAFF
DNA: TGTGCCAGCAGTGCTTCCGGGACAGTAGGAGTTAACACTGAAGCTTTCTTT

size: .
V: TRBV25-1
D: TRBD2
J: TRBJ2-1
CDR3: CASRTSGKYYNEQFF
DNA: TGTGCCAGCCGGACTAGCGGAAAATACTACAATGAGCAGTTCTTC